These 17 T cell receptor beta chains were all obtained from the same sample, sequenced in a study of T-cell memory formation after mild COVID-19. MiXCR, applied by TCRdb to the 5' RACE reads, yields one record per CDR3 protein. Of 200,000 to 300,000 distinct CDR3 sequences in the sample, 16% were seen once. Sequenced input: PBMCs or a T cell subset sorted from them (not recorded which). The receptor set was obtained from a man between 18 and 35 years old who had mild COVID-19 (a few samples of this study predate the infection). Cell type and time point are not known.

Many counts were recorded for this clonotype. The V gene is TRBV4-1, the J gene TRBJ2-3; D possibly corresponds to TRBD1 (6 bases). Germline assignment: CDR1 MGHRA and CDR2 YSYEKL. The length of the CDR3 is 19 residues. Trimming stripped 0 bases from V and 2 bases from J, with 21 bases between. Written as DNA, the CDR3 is TGCGCCAGCAGCCAAGAAGCCCCCCAGGGACAAGGACCCACAGATACGCAGTATTTT. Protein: CASSQEAPQGQGPTDTQYF.

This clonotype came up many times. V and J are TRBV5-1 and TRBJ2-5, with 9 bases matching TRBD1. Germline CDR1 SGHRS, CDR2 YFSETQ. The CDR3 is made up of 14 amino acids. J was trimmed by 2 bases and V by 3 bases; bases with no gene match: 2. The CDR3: CASSSGQGQETQYF. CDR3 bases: TGCGCCAGCAGCTCGGGACAGGGACAAGAGACCCAGTACTTC.

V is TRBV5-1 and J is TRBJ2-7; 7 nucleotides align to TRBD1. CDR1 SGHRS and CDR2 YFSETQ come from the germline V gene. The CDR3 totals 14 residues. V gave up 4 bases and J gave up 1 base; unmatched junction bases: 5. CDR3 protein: CASSLRGLSYEQYF. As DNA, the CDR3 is TGCGCCAGCAGCCTGAGGGGGCTATCCTACGAGCAGTACTTC.

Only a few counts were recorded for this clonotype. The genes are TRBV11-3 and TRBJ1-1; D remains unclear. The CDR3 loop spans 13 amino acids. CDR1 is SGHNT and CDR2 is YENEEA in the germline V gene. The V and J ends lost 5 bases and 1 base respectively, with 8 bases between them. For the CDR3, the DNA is TGTGCCAGCAGCCCAAACACGAACACTGAAGCTTTCTTT. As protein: CASSPNTNTEAFF.

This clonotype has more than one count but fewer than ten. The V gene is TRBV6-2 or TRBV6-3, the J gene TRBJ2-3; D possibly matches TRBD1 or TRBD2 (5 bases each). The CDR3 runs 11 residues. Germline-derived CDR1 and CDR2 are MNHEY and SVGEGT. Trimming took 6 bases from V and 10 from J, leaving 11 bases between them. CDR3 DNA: TGTGCCAGCAGCCTTAGAGGGGCGCAGTATTTT. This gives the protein CASSLRGAQYF.

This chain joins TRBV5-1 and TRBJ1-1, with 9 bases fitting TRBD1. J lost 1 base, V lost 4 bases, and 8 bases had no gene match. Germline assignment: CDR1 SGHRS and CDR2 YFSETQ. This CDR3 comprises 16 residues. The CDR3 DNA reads TGCGCCAGCAGCCCGGACAGGGGATTCACGAACACTGAAGCTTTCTTT. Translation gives CASSPDRGFTNTEAFF.

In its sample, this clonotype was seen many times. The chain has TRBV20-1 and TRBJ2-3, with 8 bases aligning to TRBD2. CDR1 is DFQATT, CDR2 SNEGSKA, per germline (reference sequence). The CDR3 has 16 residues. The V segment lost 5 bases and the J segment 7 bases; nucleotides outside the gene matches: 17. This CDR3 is CSAPETSRGGSNTQYF. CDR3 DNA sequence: TGCAGTGCTCCCGAGACCTCTCGCGGGGGGTCGAATACGCAGTATTTT.

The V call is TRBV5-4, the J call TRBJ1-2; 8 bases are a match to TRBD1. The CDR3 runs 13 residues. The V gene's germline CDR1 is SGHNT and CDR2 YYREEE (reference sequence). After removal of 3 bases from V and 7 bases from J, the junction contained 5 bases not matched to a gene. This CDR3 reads CASSSTGVFGYTF. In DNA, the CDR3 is TGTGCCAGCAGCTCGACAGGGGTTTTTGGCTACACCTTC.

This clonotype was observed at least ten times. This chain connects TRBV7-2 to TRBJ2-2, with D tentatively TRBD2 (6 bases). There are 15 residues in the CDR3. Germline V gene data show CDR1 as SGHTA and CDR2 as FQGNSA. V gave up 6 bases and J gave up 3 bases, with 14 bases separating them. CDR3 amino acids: CASRVLSGDTGELFF. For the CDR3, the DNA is TGTGCCAGCAGAGTACTTAGCGGAGACACCGGGGAGCTGTTTTTT.

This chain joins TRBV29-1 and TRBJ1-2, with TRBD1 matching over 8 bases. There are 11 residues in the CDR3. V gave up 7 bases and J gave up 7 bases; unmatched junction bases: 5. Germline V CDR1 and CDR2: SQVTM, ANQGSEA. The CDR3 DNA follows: TGCAGCGCGCGGACAGGGCTTGGCTACACCTTC. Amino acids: CSARTGLGYTF.

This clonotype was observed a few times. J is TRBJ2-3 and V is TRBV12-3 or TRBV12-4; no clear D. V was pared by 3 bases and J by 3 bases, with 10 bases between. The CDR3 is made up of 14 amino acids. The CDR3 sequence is CASSFNLGTDTQYF. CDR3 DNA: TGTGCCAGCAGTTTTAACTTGGGGACAGATACGCAGTATTTT.

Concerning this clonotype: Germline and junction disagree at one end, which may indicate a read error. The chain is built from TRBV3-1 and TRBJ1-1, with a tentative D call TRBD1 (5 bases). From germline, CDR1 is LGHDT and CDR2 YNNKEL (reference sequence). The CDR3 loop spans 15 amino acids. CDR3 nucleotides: TGTGCCAGCAGCCAAGATATTGGGGCGGCCGAGGGGTTCCACTTT. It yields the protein CASSQDIGAAEGFHF.

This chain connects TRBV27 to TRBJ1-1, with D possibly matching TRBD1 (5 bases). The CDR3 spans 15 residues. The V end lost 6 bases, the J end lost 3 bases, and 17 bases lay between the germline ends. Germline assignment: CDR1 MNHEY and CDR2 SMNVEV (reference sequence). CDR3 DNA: TGTGCCAGCAGCCCTCCTGGAGGGGATGACACTGAAGCTTTCTTT. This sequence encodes CASSPPGGDDTEAFF.

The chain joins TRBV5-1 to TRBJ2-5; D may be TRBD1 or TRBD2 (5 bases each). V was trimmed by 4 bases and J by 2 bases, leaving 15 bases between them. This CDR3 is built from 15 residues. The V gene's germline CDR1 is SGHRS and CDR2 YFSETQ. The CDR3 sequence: CASSATGTEQETQYF. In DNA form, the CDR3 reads TGCGCCAGCAGCGCTACCGGGACCGAACAAGAGACCCAGTACTTC.

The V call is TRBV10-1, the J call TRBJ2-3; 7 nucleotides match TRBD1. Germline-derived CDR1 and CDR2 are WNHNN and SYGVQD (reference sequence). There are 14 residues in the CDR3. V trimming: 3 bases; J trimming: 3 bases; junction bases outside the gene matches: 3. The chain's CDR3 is CASSEDRATDTQYF. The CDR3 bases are TGCGCCAGCAGTGAAGACAGGGCTACAGATACGCAGTATTTT.

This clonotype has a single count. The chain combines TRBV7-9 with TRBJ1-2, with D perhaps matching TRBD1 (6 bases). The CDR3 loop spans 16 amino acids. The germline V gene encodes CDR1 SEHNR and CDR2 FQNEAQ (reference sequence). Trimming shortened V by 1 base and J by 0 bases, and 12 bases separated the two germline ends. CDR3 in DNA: TGTGCCAGCAGCTTAGATGGGGGCCTAGCTAACTATGGCTACACCTTC. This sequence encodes CASSLDGGLANYGYTF. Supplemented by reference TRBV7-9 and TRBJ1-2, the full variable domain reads DTGVSQNPRHKITKRGQNVTFRCDPISEHNRLYWYRQTLGQGPEFLTYFQNEAQLEKSRLLSDRFSAERPKGSFSTLEIQRTEQGDSAMYLCASSLDGGLANYGYTFGSGTRLTVV.

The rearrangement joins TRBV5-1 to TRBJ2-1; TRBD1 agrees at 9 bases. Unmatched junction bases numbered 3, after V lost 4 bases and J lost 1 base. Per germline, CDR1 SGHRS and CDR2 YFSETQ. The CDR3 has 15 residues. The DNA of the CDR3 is TGCGCCAGCAGCCAAGGACAGGGGTCCTACAATGAGCAGTTCTTC. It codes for CASSQGQGSYNEQFF.